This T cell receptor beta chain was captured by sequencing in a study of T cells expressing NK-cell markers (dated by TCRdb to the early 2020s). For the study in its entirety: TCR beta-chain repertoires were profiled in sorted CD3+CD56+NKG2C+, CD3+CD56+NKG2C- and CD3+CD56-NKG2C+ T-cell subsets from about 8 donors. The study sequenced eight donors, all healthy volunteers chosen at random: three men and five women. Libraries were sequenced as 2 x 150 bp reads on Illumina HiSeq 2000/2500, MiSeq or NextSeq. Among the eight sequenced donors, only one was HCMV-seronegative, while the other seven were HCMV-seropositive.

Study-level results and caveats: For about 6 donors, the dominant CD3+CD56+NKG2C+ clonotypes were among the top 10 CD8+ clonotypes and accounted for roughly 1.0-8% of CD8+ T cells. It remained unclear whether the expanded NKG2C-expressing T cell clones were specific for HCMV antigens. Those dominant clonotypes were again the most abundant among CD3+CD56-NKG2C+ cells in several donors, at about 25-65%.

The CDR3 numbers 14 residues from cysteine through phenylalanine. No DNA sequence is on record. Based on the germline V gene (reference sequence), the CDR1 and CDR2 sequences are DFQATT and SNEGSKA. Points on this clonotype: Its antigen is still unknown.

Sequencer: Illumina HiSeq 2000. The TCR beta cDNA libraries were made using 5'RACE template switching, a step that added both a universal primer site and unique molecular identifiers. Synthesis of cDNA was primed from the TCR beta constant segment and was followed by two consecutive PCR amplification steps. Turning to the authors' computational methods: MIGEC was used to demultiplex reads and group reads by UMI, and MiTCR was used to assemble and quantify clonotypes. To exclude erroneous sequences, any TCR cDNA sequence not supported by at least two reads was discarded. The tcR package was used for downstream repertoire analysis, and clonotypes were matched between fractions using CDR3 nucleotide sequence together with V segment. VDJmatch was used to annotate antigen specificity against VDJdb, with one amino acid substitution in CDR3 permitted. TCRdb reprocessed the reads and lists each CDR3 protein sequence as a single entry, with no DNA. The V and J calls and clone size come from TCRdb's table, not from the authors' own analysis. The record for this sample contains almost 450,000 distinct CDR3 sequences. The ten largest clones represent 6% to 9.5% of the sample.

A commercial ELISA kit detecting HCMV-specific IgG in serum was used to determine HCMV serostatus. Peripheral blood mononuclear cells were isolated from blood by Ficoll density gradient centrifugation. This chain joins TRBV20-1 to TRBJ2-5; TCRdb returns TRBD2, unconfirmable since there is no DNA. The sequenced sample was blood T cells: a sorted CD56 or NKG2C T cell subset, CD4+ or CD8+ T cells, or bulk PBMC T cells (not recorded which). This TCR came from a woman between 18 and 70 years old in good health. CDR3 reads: CSARDRRGMETQYF.